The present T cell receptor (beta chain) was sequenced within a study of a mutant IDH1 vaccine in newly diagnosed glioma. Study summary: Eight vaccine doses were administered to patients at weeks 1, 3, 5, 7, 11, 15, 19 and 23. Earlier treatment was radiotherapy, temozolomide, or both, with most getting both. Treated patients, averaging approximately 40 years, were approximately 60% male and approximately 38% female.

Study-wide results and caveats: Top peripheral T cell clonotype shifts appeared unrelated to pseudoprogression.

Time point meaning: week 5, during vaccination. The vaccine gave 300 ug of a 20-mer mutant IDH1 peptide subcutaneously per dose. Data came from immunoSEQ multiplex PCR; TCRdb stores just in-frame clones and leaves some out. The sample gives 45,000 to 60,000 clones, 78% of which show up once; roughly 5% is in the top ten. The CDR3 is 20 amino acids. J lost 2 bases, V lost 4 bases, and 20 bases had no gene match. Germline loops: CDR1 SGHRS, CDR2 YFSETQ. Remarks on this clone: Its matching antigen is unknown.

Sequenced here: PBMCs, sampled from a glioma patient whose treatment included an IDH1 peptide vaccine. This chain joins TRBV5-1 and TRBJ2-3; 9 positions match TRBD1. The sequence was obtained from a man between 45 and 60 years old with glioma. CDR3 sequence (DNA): TGCGCCAGCAGCCAAGGACAGGGGCTTGGGCGGGGCGATCTCACAGATACGCAGTATTTT. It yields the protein CASSQGQGLGRGDLTDTQYF.